This T cell receptor beta chain was recorded in a study of blood T cell repertoires in COVID-19. In the study overall: COVID-19 samples, acute and convalescent, were from the United States, Italy and Spain. T cells, B-cell-depleted T cells, or PBMCs supplied cDNA or gDNA.

V lost 3 bases, J lost 3 bases, and 5 bases stayed unmatched. This CDR3 has 15 residues. The germline V gene encodes CDR1 MDHEN and CDR2 SYDVKM. Under the authors' procedure: The authors estimated nucleated cell counts from reference gene primer amplification. Some clones are missing from TCRdb's copy, which holds only in-frame ones; the method was immunoSEQ multiplex PCR. From that table come the V and J calls and clone size; the DNA was used to work out D and trimming. Found here are 200,000 to 300,000 clones, about 79% of them singletons; the top ten hold roughly a tenth. The material sequenced was peripheral blood. This chain uses TRBV28 with TRBJ2-3; 8 bases map to TRBD2. This receptor was obtained from an elderly woman with acute or convalescent COVID-19. In DNA form, the CDR3 reads TGTGCCAGCAGTTTCGGGGGGGCGAAAACAGATACGCAGTATTTT. Translated, it gives CASSFGGAKTDTQYF.